These 18 T cell receptor beta chains came from one sample sequenced in a study of T cell responses to AZD1222 COVID-19 vaccine. Clones were sequenced by immunoSEQ multiplex PCR, and TCRdb holds only the in-frame ones, with some missing. Among approximately 90,000 clones listed, about 91% were seen once. The material sequenced was peripheral blood, taken 28 days after the second AZD1222 dose. These receptors were collected from an adult who received the AZD1222 COVID-19 vaccine.

This chain joins TRBV27 and TRBJ2-1, with 8 bases fitting TRBD2. CDR1 and CDR2 from the germline V gene are MNHEY and SMNVEV (reference sequence). Trimming removed 2 bases from V and 0 bases from J; junction bases left unmatched: 3. This CDR3 has 16 amino acids. In DNA, the CDR3 is TGTGCCAGCAGTTTACCCACTAGCGGCTCCTACAATGAGCAGTTCTTC. Amino acid sequence: CASSLPTSGSYNEQFF.

The genes are TRBV15 and TRBJ1-3, with 8 bases lining up with TRBD1. The J segment lost 7 bases and the V segment lost 1 base, leaving 9 bases of the junction unmatched. The CDR3 runs to 16 residues. Germline CDR1 is LNHNV and CDR2 is YYDKDF (reference sequence). The chain's CDR3 is CATSRALTGERNTIYF. Written as DNA, the CDR3 is TGTGCCACCAGCAGAGCCTTGACAGGGGAGAGGAACACCATATATTTT.

This chain connects TRBV11-2 to TRBJ2-5; weak D call: TRBD2 (6 bases). The ends were cut back, 5 bases at V and 5 bases at J, with 24 bases in the middle. The germline gives CDR1 SGHAT, CDR2 FQNNGV. The CDR3 covers 17 residues. The CDR3 sequence is CASSQGRGKGRTETQYF. CDR3 DNA sequence: TGTGCCAGCAGCCAAGGTCGGGGGAAAGGACGGACGGAGACCCAGTACTTC.

The V gene is TRBV6-5, the J gene TRBJ1-1, with no clear D. Trimming took off 3 bases at V and 1 base at J, with 9 bases between the two ends. CDR3 size: 14 residues. Germline loops: CDR1 MNHEY, CDR2 SVGAGI. CDR3 protein: CASSYSRRNTEAFF. The CDR3 nucleotides read TGTGCCAGCAGTTATAGTAGGCGGAACACTGAAGCTTTCTTT.

This clone was recorded once. This chain uses TRBV28 with TRBJ2-5, with 10 bases lining up with TRBD2. The CDR3 length is 17 residues. Per the germline V gene, CDR1 is MDHEN and CDR2 is SYDVKM. J lost 0 bases, V lost 6 bases, and 10 bases had no gene match. The CDR3 coding sequence is TGTGCCAGCAGACATAGCGGGGGGTCTATGTACCAAGAGACCCAGTACTTC. Protein: CASRHSGGSMYQETQYF. The entire variable domain, with the rest obtained from reference TRBV28 and TRBJ2-5, is as follows: DVKVTQSSRYLVKRTGEKVFLECVQDMDHENMFWYRQDPGLGLRLIYFSYDVKMKEKGDIPEGYSVSREKKERFSLILESASTNQTSMYLCASRHSGGSMYQETQYFGPGTRLLVL.

The chain has TRBV9 and TRBJ1-2, with 9 nucleotides matching TRBD1. The V and J ends lost 3 bases and 3 bases, in that order; junction bases with no gene match: 6. There are 15 residues in the CDR3. The V gene's germline CDR1 is SGDLS and CDR2 YYNGEE. DNA for the CDR3: TGTGCCAGCAGCGCGAACCGGGACAGGGACTATGGCTACACCTTC. Amino acid sequence: CASSANRDRDYGYTF. The variable domain in full, completed from reference TRBV9 and TRBJ1-2, reads DSGVTQTPKHLITATGQRVTLRCSPRSGDLSVYWYQQSLDQGLQFLIQYYNGEERAKGNILERFSAQQFPDLHSELNLSSLELGDSALYFCASSANRDRDYGYTFGSGTRLTVV.

V and J are TRBV12-5 and TRBJ1-1; no firm D call. V was trimmed by 7 bases and J by 5 bases, leaving 14 bases between them. The length of the CDR3 is 13 residues. Germline V gives CDR1 LGHNT, CDR2 FRNRAP. CDR3: CASADTLTTEAFF. CDR3 coding DNA: TGTGCTAGTGCCGACACCCTCACGACTGAAGCTTTCTTT. The complete variable domain, with remaining parts taken from reference TRBV12-5 and TRBJ1-1, reads DARVTQTPRHKVTEMGQEVTMRCQPILGHNTVFWYRQTMMQGLELLAYFRNRAPLDDSGMPKDRFSAEMPDATLATLKIQPSEPRDSAVYFCASADTLTTEAFFGQGTRLTVV.

The chain is built from TRBV2 and TRBJ1-2; D unclear. V was trimmed by 4 bases and J by 7 bases, leaving 16 bases between them. The V gene's germline CDR1 is SNHLY and CDR2 FYNNEI. This CDR3 has 14 amino acids. CDR3 amino acids: CASSVGRGLSGYTF. In nucleotides, the CDR3 is TGTGCCAGCAGTGTAGGGCGGGGATTGAGTGGCTACACCTTC.

The chain recombines TRBV30 with TRBJ1-1; D is uncertain. This CDR3 region has 12 residues. Between the trimmed V and J ends, which lost 3 bases and 13 bases, there was a span of 18 bases. Germline V gives CDR1 GTSNPN, CDR2 SVGIG (reference sequence). The chain's CDR3 is CAWRVSEVWVFF. The CDR3 coding sequence is TGTGCCTGGAGGGTCTCTGAAGTATGGGTTTTCTTT.

The chain joins TRBV4-3 to TRBJ2-7, with D perhaps matching TRBD1 or TRBD2 (6 bases each). Germline CDR1 is LGHNA and CDR2 is YSLEER. Trimming took off 4 bases at V and 3 bases at J, with 16 bases between the two ends. The CDR3 consists of 15 residues. The CDR3 spells CASSPGAGPGYEQYF. CDR3 nucleotides: TGCGCCAGCAGCCCAGGGGCGGGACCGGGCTACGAGCAGTACTTC.

This clone was observed a handful of times. The chain links TRBV28 to TRBJ1-6, with 7 bases fitting TRBD1. The CDR3 extends over 15 amino acids. Germline lookup yields CDR1 MDHEN and CDR2 SYDVKM. The V gene end was trimmed by 4 bases and the J gene end by 7 bases; junction bases not matched to a gene: 7. CDR3 DNA sequence: TGTGCCAGCAGTTCAGCGGACAGGTGGAATTCACCCCTCCACTTT. Translating gives CASSSADRWNSPLHF. The whole variable domain, filled in from reference TRBV28 and TRBJ1-6, reads DVKVTQSSRYLVKRTGEKVFLECVQDMDHENMFWYRQDPGLGLRLIYFSYDVKMKEKGDIPEGYSVSREKKERFSLILESASTNQTSMYLCASSSADRWNSPLHFGNGTRLTVT.

The chain joins TRBV10-3 to TRBJ2-1; no firm D call. This CDR3 contains 16 residues. The V gene's germline CDR1 is ENHRY and CDR2 SYGVKD. V was cut by 6 bases and J by 4 bases, with 19 bases left in between. CDR3: CAISELGYEVYNEQFF. DNA for the CDR3: TGTGCCATCAGCGAACTCGGATACGAGGTTTACAATGAGCAGTTCTTC.

This sequence joins TRBV10-3 and TRBJ1-5, with 8 bases aligning to TRBD1. Germline CDR1 and CDR2: ENHRY and SYGVKD. Germline trimming cut 0 bases from V and 2 bases from J; bases unmatched to any gene: 12. This CDR3 contains 19 residues. The CDR3 region has the DNA TGTGCCATCAGTGAGTCAAGAGGAGGGCAGGGGGCTGGCAATCAGCCCCAGCATTTT. This sequence encodes CAISESRGGQGAGNQPQHF.

The rearrangement joins TRBV24-1 to TRBJ2-3, with 8 bases matching TRBD1. CDR1 and CDR2 from the germline V gene are KGHDR and SFDVKD. The CDR3 extends over 15 amino acids. V gave up 3 bases and J gave up 5 bases; unmatched junction bases: 6. The CDR3 spells CATSDVGQGLDTQYF. Written as DNA, the CDR3 is TGTGCCACCAGTGATGTTGGACAGGGTTTAGATACGCAGTATTTT.

In DNA form, the CDR3 reads TGTGCCAGTAGGGACAGGGGGCTTAACGACGGCTACACCTTC. Translated, it gives CASRDRGLNDGYTF. The rearrangement joins TRBV19 to TRBJ1-2; 11 positions agree with TRBD1. The CDR3 is made up of 14 amino acids. J lost 8 bases, V lost 6 bases, and 8 bases had no gene match. Germline CDR1 LNHDA, CDR2 SQIVND (reference sequence).

This clone was picked up one time. The chain's CDR3 is CASTPGGRNTIYF. The CDR3, as DNA: TGTGCCAGCACCCCAGGGGGCCGAAACACCATATATTTT. The J gene is TRBJ1-3, the V gene TRBV11-2, with 8 bases fitting TRBD1. Per the germline V gene, CDR1 is SGHAT and CDR2 is FQNNGV. CDR3 length: 13 residues. V lost 7 bases and J lost 5; bases outside the gene matches: 4.

This chain links TRBV7-9 with TRBJ1-4; D not resolved. Trimming removed 5 bases at V and 0 bases at J, with 13 bases between. The CDR3 length is 16 residues. From germline, CDR1 is SEHNR and CDR2 FQNEAQ (reference sequence). The CDR3 here is CASSPGGGTTNEKLFF. The CDR3 coding sequence is TGTGCCAGCAGCCCTGGCGGTGGAACAACTAATGAAAAACTGTTTTTT.

This clone was counted a single time. J is TRBJ2-7 and V is TRBV5-5; possibly TRBD2 for D (6 bases). Germline values: CDR1 SGHKS, CDR2 YYEKEE (reference sequence). The CDR3 length is 14 residues. The ends were cut back, 7 bases at V and 1 base at J, with 15 bases in the middle. CDR3 amino acids: CASLLVLASYEQYF. The CDR3 DNA is TGTGCCAGCCTTCTCGTCCTAGCGTCCTACGAGCAGTACTTC.